This T cell receptor beta chain was retrieved from a study of cytomegalovirus exposure and HLA in healthy donors. The study's findings and limits: Later analysis indicated greater clonal expansion among HLA-associated TCR beta chains than among equally common other chains. Upon later analysis, TCR association rates were observed to vary by HLA locus, being highest for DRB1 and lowest for HLA-C. In an earlier analysis, productive rearrangement rates for most beta V segments clustered near 87% or 30%. An analysis that came later showed most CMV-associated TCR beta chains appearing HLA-restricted.

PCR amplification relied on 60 Vbeta primers (plus 13 Jbeta primers). Data came from immunoSEQ multiplex PCR; TCRdb stores just in-frame clones and leaves some out. The sample shows roughly 160,000 clones, approximately 80% of them seen only once. Germline lookup yields CDR1 MDHEN and CDR2 SYDVKM. Trimming shortened V by 11 bases and J by 0 bases, and 13 bases separated the two germline ends. This CDR3 is built from 13 residues. With regard to this clone: Its antigen is undetermined.

The V gene is TRBV28, the J gene TRBJ2-5; tentatively, D is TRBD1 (5 bases). The sequence was obtained from a man in his fifties or sixties in good health and CMV-seropositive. Source material: PBMCs. The CDR3 DNA sequence: TGTGCCGGCCGGACACGGAACCAAGAGACCCAGTACTTC. Its translation is CAGRTRNQETQYF.